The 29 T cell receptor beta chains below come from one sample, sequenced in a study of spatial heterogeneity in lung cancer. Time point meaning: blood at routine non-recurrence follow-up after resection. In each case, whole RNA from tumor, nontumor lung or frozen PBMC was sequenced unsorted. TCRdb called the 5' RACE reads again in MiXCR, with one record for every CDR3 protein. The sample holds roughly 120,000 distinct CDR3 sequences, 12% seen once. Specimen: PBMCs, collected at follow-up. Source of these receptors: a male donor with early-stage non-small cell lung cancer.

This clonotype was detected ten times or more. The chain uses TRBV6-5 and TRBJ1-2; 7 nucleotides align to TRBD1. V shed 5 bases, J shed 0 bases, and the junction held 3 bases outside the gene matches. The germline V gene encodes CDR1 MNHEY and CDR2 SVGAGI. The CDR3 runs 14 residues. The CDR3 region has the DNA TGTGCCAGCAGTCGGGGACAGACTAACTATGGCTACACCTTC. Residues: CASSRGQTNYGYTF.

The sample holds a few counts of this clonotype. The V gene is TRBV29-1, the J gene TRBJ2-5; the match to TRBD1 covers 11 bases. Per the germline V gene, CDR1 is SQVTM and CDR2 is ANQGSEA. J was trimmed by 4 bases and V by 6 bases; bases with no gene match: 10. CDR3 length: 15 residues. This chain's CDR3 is CSVCLGTGGRETQYF. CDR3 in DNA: TGCAGCGTGTGTCTGGGGACAGGGGGAAGAGAGACCCAGTACTTC.

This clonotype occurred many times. Here the CDR3 DNA reads TGTGCCAGCAGCCAAGAGCTTAGCCCTCTAGAGACCCAGTACTTC. Encoded protein: CASSQELSPLETQYF. This sequence joins TRBV14 and TRBJ2-5; unclear D gene. There are 15 residues in the CDR3. Germline CDR1 SGHDN, CDR2 FVKESK. V dropped 0 bases and J dropped 4 bases, with 12 bases sitting between them.

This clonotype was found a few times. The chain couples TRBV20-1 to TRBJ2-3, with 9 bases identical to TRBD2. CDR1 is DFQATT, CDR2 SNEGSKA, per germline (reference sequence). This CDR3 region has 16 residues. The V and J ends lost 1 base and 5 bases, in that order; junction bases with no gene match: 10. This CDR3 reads CSARVIAGGARDTQYF. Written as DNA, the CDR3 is TGCAGTGCTAGAGTCATCGCGGGGGGGGCCAGAGATACGCAGTATTTT.

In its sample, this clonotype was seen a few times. The CDR3 DNA follows: TGCAAGCTACAGGGTCTCGACACTGAAGCTTTCTTT. Its translation is CKLQGLDTEAFF. V and J are TRBV20-1 and TRBJ1-1; weak D call: TRBD1 (6 bases). Germline V gene data show CDR1 as DFQATT and CDR2 as SNEGSKA (reference sequence). The CDR3 sequence is 12 residues long.

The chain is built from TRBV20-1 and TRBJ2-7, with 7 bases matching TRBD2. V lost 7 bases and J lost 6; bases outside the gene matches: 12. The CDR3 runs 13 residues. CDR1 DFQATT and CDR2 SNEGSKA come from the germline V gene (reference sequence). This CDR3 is CSVPREGKGEQYF. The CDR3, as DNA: TGCAGTGTCCCGAGGGAGGGGAAGGGCGAGCAGTACTTC.

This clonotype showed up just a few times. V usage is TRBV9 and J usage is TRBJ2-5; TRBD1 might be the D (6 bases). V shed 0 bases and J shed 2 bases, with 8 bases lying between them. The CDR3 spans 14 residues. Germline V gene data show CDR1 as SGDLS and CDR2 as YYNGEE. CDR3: CASSVGGQQETQYF. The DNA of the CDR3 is TGTGCCAGCAGCGTAGGGGGACAACAAGAGACCCAGTACTTC.

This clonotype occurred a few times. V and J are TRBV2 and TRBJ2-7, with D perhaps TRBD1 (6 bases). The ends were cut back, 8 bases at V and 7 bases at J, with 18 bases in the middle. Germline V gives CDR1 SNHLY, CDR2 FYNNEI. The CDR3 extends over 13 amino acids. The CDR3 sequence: CASCAQGQGEQYF. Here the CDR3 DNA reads TGTGCCAGCTGCGCCCAGGGCCAGGGGGAGCAGTACTTC.

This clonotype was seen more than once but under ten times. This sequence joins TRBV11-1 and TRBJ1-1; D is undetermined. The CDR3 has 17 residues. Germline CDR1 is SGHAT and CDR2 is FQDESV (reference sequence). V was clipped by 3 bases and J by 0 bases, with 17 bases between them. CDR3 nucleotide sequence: TGTGCCAGCAGCTTGAAGGGCTTGGAGTTTTTGAACACTGAAGCTTTCTTT. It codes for CASSLKGLEFLNTEAFF.

The chain's CDR3 is CASSYTGNTGELFF. As DNA, the CDR3 is TGTGCCAGCAGCTATACAGGGAACACCGGGGAGCTGTTTTTT. The V and J genes are TRBV7-9 and TRBJ2-2; perhaps TRBD1 as D (5 bases). Between the trimmed V and J ends, which lost 4 bases and 1 base, there was a span of 7 bases. The CDR3 is made up of 14 amino acids. Germline-derived CDR1 and CDR2 are SEHNR and FQNEAQ (reference sequence).

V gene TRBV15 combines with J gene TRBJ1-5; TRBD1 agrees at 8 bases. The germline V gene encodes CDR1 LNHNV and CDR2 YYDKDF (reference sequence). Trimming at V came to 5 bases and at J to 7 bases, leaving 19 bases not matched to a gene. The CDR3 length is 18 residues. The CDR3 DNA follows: TGTGCCACCAGCCCCCAAGACGGCCCCAGGGGGCGCGACCAGCCCCAGCATTTT. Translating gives CATSPQDGPRGRDQPQHF.

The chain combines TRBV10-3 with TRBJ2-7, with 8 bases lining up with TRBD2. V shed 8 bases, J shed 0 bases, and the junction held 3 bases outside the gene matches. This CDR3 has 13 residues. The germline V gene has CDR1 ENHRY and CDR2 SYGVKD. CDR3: CAIRGGSSYEQYF. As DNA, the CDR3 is TGTGCCATCCGCGGGGGGTCCTCCTACGAGCAGTACTTC.

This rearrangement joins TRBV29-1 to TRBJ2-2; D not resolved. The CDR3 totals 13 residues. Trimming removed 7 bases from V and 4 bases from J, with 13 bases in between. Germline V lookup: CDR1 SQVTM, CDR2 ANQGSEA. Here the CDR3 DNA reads TGCAGCGCTGAGGTTCACCCCACCGGGGAGCTGTTTTTT. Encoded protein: CSAEVHPTGELFF.

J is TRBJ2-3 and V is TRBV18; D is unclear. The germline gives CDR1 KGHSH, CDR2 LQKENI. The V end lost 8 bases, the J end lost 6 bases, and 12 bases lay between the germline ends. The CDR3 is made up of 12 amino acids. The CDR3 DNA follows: TGTGCCAGCAGCACTGCCATCGATACGCAGTATTTT. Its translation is CASSTAIDTQYF.

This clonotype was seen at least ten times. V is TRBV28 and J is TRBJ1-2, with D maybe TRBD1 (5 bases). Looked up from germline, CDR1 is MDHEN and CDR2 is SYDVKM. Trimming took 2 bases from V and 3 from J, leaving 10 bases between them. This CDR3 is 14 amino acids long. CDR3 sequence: CASSLAREDYGYTF. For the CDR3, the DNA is TGTGCCAGCAGTTTAGCCAGGGAGGACTATGGCTACACCTTC.

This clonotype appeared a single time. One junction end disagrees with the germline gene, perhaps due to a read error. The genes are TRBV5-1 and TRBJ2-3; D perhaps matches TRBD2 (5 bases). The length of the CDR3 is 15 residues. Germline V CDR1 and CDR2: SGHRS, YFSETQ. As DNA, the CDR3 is TGCGCCAGCAGCTTCATAAGCGGAAGCACCGATACGCAGTATTTT. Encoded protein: CASSFISGSTDTQYF.

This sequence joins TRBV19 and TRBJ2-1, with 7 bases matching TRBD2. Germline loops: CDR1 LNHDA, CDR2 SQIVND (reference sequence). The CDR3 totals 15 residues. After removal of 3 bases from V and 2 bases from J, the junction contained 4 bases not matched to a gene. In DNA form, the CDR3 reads TGTGCCAGTAGTATTTCGACTAGCCCCTACAATGAGCAGTTCTTC. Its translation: CASSISTSPYNEQFF.

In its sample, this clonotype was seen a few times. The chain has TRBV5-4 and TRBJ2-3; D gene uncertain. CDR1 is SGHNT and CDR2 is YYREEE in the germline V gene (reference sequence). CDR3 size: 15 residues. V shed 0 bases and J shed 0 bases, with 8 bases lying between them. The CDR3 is CASSLDLISTDTQYF. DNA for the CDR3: TGTGCCAGCAGCTTGGACCTGATAAGCACAGATACGCAGTATTTT.

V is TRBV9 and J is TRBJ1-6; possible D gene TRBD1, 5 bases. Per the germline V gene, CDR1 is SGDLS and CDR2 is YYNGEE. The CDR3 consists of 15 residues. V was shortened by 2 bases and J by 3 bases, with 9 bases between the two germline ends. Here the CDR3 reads CASSVTDNYNSPLHF. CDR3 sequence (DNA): TGTGCCAGCAGCGTTACGGACAACTATAATTCACCCCTCCACTTT.

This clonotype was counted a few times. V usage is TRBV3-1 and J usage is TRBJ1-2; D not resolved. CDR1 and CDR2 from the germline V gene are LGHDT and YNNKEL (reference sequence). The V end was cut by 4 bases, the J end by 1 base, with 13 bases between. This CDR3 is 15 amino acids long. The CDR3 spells CASSPHYDNNYGYTF. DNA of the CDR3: TGTGCCAGCAGCCCTCATTACGATAATAACTATGGCTACACCTTC.

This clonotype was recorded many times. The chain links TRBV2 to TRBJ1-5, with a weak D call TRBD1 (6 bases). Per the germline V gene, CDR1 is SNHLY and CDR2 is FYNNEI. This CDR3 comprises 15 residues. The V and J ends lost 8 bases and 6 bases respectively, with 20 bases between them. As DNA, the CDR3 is TGTGCCAGCGGCCAACTAGGGGGGGTCGGTCAGCCCCAGCATTTT. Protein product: CASGQLGGVGQPQHF. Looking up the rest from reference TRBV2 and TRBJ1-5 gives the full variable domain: EPEVTQTPSHQVTQMGQEVILRCVPISNHLYFYWYRQILGQKVEFLVSFYNNEISEKSEIFDDQFSVERPDGSNFTLKIRSTKLEDSAMYFCASGQLGGVGQPQHFGDGTRLSIL.

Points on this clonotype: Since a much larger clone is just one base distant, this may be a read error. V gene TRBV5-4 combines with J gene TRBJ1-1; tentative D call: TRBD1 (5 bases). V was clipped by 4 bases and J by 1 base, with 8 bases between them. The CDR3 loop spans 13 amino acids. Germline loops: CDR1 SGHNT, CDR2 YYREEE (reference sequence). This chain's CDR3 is CASSTQENTEAFF. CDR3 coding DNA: TGTGCCAGCAGCACACAGGAGAACACTGAAGCTTTCTTT.

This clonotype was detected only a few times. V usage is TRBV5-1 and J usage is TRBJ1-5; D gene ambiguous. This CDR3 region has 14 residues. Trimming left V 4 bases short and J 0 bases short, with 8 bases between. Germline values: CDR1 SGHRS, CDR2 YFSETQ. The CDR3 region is CASSPGDSNQPQHF. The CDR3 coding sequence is TGCGCCAGCAGCCCCGGAGATAGCAATCAGCCCCAGCATTTT.

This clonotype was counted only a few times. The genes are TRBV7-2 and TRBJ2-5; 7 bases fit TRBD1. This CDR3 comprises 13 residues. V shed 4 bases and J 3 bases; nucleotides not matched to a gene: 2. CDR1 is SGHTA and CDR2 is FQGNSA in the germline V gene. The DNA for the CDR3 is TGTGCCAGCAGCTCGGACAGGAAAGAGACCCAGTACTTC. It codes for CASSSDRKETQYF.

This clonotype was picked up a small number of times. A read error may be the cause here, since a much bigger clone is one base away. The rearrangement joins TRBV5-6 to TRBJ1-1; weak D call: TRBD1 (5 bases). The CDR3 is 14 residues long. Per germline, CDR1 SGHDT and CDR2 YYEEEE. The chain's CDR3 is CVSSLGQGNTEAFF. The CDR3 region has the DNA TGTGTCAGCAGCTTGGGTCAGGGGAACACTGAAGCTTTCTTT.

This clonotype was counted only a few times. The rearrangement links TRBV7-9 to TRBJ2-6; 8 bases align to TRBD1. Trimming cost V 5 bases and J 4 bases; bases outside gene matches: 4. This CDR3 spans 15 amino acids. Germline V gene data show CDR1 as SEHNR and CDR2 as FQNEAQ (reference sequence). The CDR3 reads CASSPGTGGANVLTF. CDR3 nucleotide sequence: TGTGCCAGCAGCCCGGGGACAGGCGGGGCCAACGTCCTGACTTTC.

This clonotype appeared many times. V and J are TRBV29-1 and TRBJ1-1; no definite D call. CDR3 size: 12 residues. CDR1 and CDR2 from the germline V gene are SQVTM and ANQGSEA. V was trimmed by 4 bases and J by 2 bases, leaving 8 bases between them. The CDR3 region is CSVAFPNTEAFF. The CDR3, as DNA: TGCAGCGTTGCCTTTCCTAACACTGAAGCTTTCTTT.

The CDR3 DNA reads TGTGCCAGCAACTGGGGCTCTAGGGAGACCCAGTACTTC. Protein product: CASNWGSRETQYF. This sequence joins TRBV12-3 or TRBV12-4 and TRBJ2-5, with TRBD1 as a possible D gene (5 bases). V was trimmed by 7 bases and J by 5 bases, leaving 14 bases between them. The CDR3 consists of 13 residues.

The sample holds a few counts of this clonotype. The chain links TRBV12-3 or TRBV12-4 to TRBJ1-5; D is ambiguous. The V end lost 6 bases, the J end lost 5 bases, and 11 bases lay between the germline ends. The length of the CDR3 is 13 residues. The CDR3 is CASRMGKDQPQHF. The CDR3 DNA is TGTGCCAGCAGAATGGGTAAGGATCAGCCCCAGCATTTT.